This T cell receptor (beta chain) appears in the sequencing data of a study of T cell repertoires in cytomegalovirus infection (dated by TCRdb to the late 2010s). Looking at the study overall: Donor HLA type was relevant to the analysis, as public TCR beta signatures indicated carriage of CMV infection together with the matching HLA type. The paper's findings and limits, for the study overall: In both this cohort and an independent cohort of a few hundred donors, the cumulative frequency of public TCR beta family members distinguished carriers of CMV infection plus the relevant HLA type. The ex vivo response was dominated by HLA-C-restricted CMV-specific TCR beta clonotypes, and the single most frequent clonotype in two of eight donors was supplied by these HLA-C-restricted clonotypes.

Trimming takes 3 bases from V and 1 base from J, and the germline ends sit 11 bases apart. The CDR3 starts with the cysteine, ends with the phenylalanine, and has 15 residues. Only CDR3 DNA is held: 45 bases, read in frame from base 1. Reading the germline V gene gives CDR1 SGHTA and CDR2 FQGNSA. Sequencing relied on an Illumina HiSeq 1500. TCRdb reprocessing: public reads trimmed at Q25 with fastp, clones called with MiXCR, in-frame beta chains kept. Each CDR3 protein gets just one entry, which takes the most common genes and DNA from the rows behind it. The sample includes about 400,000 distinct CDR3 sequences, with 15% to 20% observed a single time. Of the sample, roughly 9% is held by the ten largest clones. This clonotype was observed many times. Its binding antigen is unknown. No qualities accompany the bases; no much larger clone lies one base away.

The source of this sequence is a human donor in good health (CMV status not recorded). Some clones in this sample may be carry-over from other donors' samples. The specimen was PBMCs. Recombination connected TRBV7-2 to TRBJ2-3; a weak D assignment points to TRBD1 (6 bases agree). The CDR3 protein sequence reads: CASSFVKGGTDTQYF. The sequenced DNA: TGTGCCAGCAGCTTTGTTAAGGGGGGCACAGATACGCAGTATTTT.